The 19 T cell receptor beta chains listed next were all sequenced from one sample in a study of cytomegalovirus exposure and HLA in healthy donors. Primers: 60 Vbeta forward and 13 Jbeta reverse. Profiling relied on immunoSEQ multiplex PCR, and the TCRdb table lists in-frame clones only, not all of them. Of 210,000 or so clones in the sample, approximately 83% were seen once. The sequencing sample was made of PBMCs. The receptors originated from a boy aged 2 to 10 in good health and CMV-seronegative.

The CDR3 loop reads CASSSTDRDPLHF. The DNA for the CDR3 is TGTGCCAGCAGTTCAACAGACAGGGATCCCCTCCACTTT. The rearrangement uses TRBV28 and TRBJ1-6, with TRBD1 identical over 7 bases. This CDR3 spans 13 amino acids. The germline CDR1 and CDR2 sequences are MDHEN and SYDVKM. After removal of 4 bases from V and 13 bases from J, the junction contained 7 bases not matched to a gene.

Of note for this clone: Other DNA sequences in this sample translate to the same CDR3. The gene calls are TRBV27 and TRBJ2-7; 9 nucleotides match TRBD2. Germline CDR1 reads MNHEY; CDR2 reads SMNVEV (reference sequence). Trimming removed 4 bases from V and 6 bases from J; junction bases left unmatched: 1. The CDR3 sequence is 12 residues long. This CDR3 is CASSYSGGEQYF. DNA for the CDR3: TGTGCCAGCAGTTATAGCGGGGGCGAGCAGTACTTC.

The rearrangement links TRBV5-1 to TRBJ2-6; weak D call: TRBD1 (6 bases). The germline gives CDR1 SGHRS, CDR2 YFSETQ. V shed 0 bases and J shed 0 bases, with 19 bases lying between them. This CDR3 contains 20 residues. CDR3 loop: CASSLGQHTGLSSGANVLTF. The CDR3 DNA is TGCGCCAGCAGCTTGGGCCAGCATACAGGGCTCTCCTCTGGGGCCAACGTCCTGACTTTC. The whole variable domain, filled in from reference TRBV5-1 and TRBJ2-6, reads KAGVTQTPRYLIKTRGQQVTLSCSPISGHRSVSWYQQTPGQGLQFLFEYFSETQRNKGNFPGRFSGRQFSNSRSEMNVSTLELGDSALYLCASSLGQHTGLSSGANVLTFGAGSRLTVL.

This chain connects TRBV19 to TRBJ2-5, with D unresolved. V was shortened by 5 bases and J by 0 bases, with 7 bases between the two germline ends. Germline V CDR1 and CDR2: LNHDA, SQIVND (reference sequence). This CDR3 contains 13 residues. The DNA for the CDR3 is TGTGCCAGTAGTGAGGCTAACCAAGAGACCCAGTACTTC. Its translation: CASSEANQETQYF.

The chain carries TRBV13 and TRBJ2-5; TRBD1 aligns across 10 bases. V shed 4 bases, J shed 3 bases, and the junction held 11 bases outside the gene matches. The CDR3 covers 17 residues. Germline CDR1 PRHDT, CDR2 FYEKMQ (reference sequence). The DNA of the CDR3 is TGTGCCAGCAGCTCCCAACTTTGGGACAGGGGAAAAGAGACCCAGTACTTC. This codes for CASSSQLWDRGKETQYF.

This clone appeared a few times. This chain connects TRBV5-1 to TRBJ2-7; D might be TRBD1 (6 bases). The CDR3 totals 15 residues. Germline V gene data show CDR1 as SGHRS and CDR2 as YFSETQ. V lost 10 bases and J lost 3, with 23 bases in between. CDR3 protein: CASQQVAQGNYEQYF. The CDR3 bases are TGCGCCTCGCAGCAGGTGGCGCAGGGGAACTACGAGCAGTACTTC.

The chain couples TRBV9 to TRBJ1-1; D is perhaps TRBD1 (6 bases). Germline CDR1 is SGDLS and CDR2 is YYNGEE. This CDR3 is built from 15 residues. V lost 3 bases, J lost 4 bases, and 16 bases lay in between. The CDR3: CASSASGEGVTEAFF. CDR3 sequence (DNA): TGTGCCAGCAGCGCCTCGGGGGAGGGGGTCACTGAAGCTTTCTTT.

This rearrangement joins TRBV6-5 to TRBJ2-7; 11 bases fit TRBD2. This CDR3 is 16 amino acids long. Germline V lookup: CDR1 MNHEY, CDR2 SVGAGI. With 2 bases clipped from V and 4 bases from J, the junction kept 7 bases outside the gene matches. The CDR3 region is CASSYPYTSGRYEQYF. The CDR3 nucleotides read TGTGCCAGCAGTTACCCCTATACTAGCGGGAGATACGAGCAGTACTTC.

The chain joins TRBV7-8 to TRBJ2-7, with a tentative D call TRBD2 (5 bases). CDR1 is SGHVS, CDR2 FQNEAQ, per germline. The CDR3 loop spans 17 amino acids. V was shortened by 0 bases and J by 3 bases, with 18 bases between the two germline ends. The CDR3 nucleotides are TGTGCCAGCAGCTTAGCCAGAGTGGGGAACGGGATCTACGAGCAGTACTTC. Translation gives CASSLARVGNGIYEQYF. Combining the CDR3 with reference TRBV7-8 and TRBJ2-7 gives the whole variable domain GAGVSQSPRYKVAKRGQDVALRCDPISGHVSLFWYQQALGQGPEFLTYFQNEAQLDKSGLPSDRFFAERPEGSVSTLKIQRTQQEDSAVYLCASSLARVGNGIYEQYFGPGTRLTVT.

The CDR3 spells CAWLAGGRGEQYF. In DNA, the CDR3 is TGTGCCTGGCTAGCGGGAGGTAGGGGCGAGCAGTACTTC. The chain has TRBV30 and TRBJ2-7; 11 bases are shared with TRBD2. From germline, CDR1 is GTSNPN and CDR2 SVGIG (reference sequence). V gave up 5 bases and J gave up 6 bases; unmatched junction bases: 6. The CDR3 runs 13 residues.

The genes are TRBV4-1 and TRBJ2-2, with D possibly being TRBD2 (5 bases). The CDR3 loop spans 15 amino acids. Per the germline V gene, CDR1 is MGHRA and CDR2 is YSYEKL. V lost 0 bases and J lost 2, with 7 bases in between. CDR3 amino acids: CASSQEGLNTGELFF. DNA for the CDR3: TGCGCCAGCAGCCAAGAAGGACTTAACACCGGGGAGCTGTTTTTT.

This clone appeared a few times. The chain couples TRBV7-9 to TRBJ2-7, with a weak D call TRBD1 (5 bases). Trimming shortened V by 4 bases and J by 3 bases, and 19 bases separated the two germline ends. Germline CDR1 SEHNR, CDR2 FQNEAQ (reference sequence). This CDR3 has 16 amino acids. In nucleotides, the CDR3 is TGTGCCAGCAGCTCGAGACTGGCAAGGGGTGACTACGAGCAGTACTTC. Amino acids: CASSSRLARGDYEQYF.

The V gene is TRBV29-1, the J gene TRBJ1-2; D perhaps matches TRBD1 (6 bases). Germline CDR1 and CDR2: SQVTM and ANQGSEA. Trimming removed 4 bases from V and 7 bases from J, with 10 bases in between. This CDR3 contains 11 residues. The CDR3, as DNA: TGCAGCGTTGTTTGGGGGCGTGGCTACACCTTC. This gives the protein CSVVWGRGYTF.

In this sample, this clone turned up once. This chain connects TRBV6-6 to TRBJ1-4; D is unclear. The CDR3 is 13 amino acids. Per the germline V gene, CDR1 is MNHNY and CDR2 is SVGAGI (reference sequence). The V end lost 5 bases, the J end lost 12 bases, and 16 bases lay between the germline ends. CDR3 sequence reads: CASSVPLEMELFF. CDR3 DNA: TGTGCCAGCAGTGTACCACTGGAGATGGAACTGTTTTTT.

The DNA for the CDR3 is TGTGCCAGCAGCCACCGGGACTATGTATACGAGCAGTACTTC. Amino acids: CASSHRDYVYEQYF. J is TRBJ2-7 and V is TRBV7-2; 7 nucleotides match TRBD2. The ends lost 5 bases at V and 4 bases at J; junction bases unmatched: 8. Germline V gene lookup returns CDR1 SGHTA and CDR2 FQGNSA. This CDR3 has 14 residues.

The gene calls are TRBV5-5 and TRBJ1-4, with 7 bases identical to TRBD1. After removal of 1 base from V and 8 bases from J, the junction contained 11 bases not matched to a gene. CDR1 and CDR2 from the germline V gene are SGHKS and YYEKEE (reference sequence). The CDR3 is 16 residues long. This CDR3 reads CASSLNTRQGGEKLFF. The DNA for the CDR3 is TGTGCCAGCAGCTTGAACACCCGACAGGGCGGGGAAAAACTGTTTTTT.

The J gene is TRBJ2-3, the V gene TRBV4-2, with 7 nucleotides matching TRBD2. The V gene's germline CDR1 is LGHNA and CDR2 YNFKEQ. J was trimmed by 1 base and V by 0 bases; bases with no gene match: 1. The CDR3 is made up of 15 amino acids. CDR3 sequence (DNA): TGTGCCAGCAGCCAAGACGGGAGGCGCACAGATACGCAGTATTTT. This gives the protein CASSQDGRRTDTQYF.

The rearrangement joins TRBV6-5 to TRBJ1-3; unclear D gene. The germline V and J ends were trimmed by 5 bases and 5 bases, with 13 bases remaining between them. The CDR3 spans 14 residues. Germline assignment: CDR1 MNHEY and CDR2 SVGAGI. The CDR3 DNA reads as TGTGCCAGCAGTGAAGTTGAGCGAAGAAACACCATATATTTT. This encodes CASSEVERRNTIYF.

The V and J genes are TRBV7-3 and TRBJ2-3, with D unclear. Trimming left V 4 bases short and J 6 bases short, with 11 bases between. Per germline, CDR1 SGHTA and CDR2 FQGTGA. The CDR3 length is 13 residues. DNA for the CDR3: TGTGCCAGCAGCTACCAACACGGGGATACGCAGTATTTT. Translated: CASSYQHGDTQYF. Based on the CDR3 plus reference TRBV7-3 and TRBJ2-3, the full variable domain is GAGVSQTPSNKVTEKGKYVELRCDPISGHTALYWYRQSLGQGPEFLIYFQGTGAADDSGLPNDRFFAVRPEGSVSTLKIQRTERGDSAVYLCASSYQHGDTQYFGPGTRLTVL.